These T cell receptor beta chains were read from a single sample in a study of blood T cells in healthy people across ages. TCRdb processed the 5' RACE reads anew with MiXCR; each CDR3 protein has one entry. This sample has over 950,000 distinct CDR3 sequences, with roughly half found just once. The sequenced sample consisted of blood. Receptors were obtained from a woman aged 55-69 years in good health. CDR3s include the opening cysteine and the closing phenylalanine or tryptophan. D genes are given only for firm matches. Only part of the rows carry a size: once, few, many, or a class if the clone is expanded.

>-|TRBJ1-2|-|TRBV12-3/TRBV12-4
CASRSQNSVYGYTF
TGTGCCAGCAGGTCACAAAATAGCGTCTATGGCTACACCTTC
>TRBD2|TRBJ2-3|-|TRBV20-1
CSARLIGAGGHTQYF
TGCAGTGCTAGACTAATAGGTGCGGGAGGTCATACGCAGTATTTT
>-|TRBJ2-7|-|TRBV9
CASGGAGGTYEQYF
TGTGCCAGCGGAGGTGCGGGCGGCACCTACGAGCAGTACTTC
>TRBD2|TRBJ2-3|few|TRBV9
CASSTRLATSTDTQYF
TGTGCCAGCAGCACCCGACTAGCGACTAGCACAGATACGCAGTATTTT
>-|TRBJ2-3|-|TRBV3-1
CASSQGPHTGDTQYF
TGTGCCAGCAGCCAAGGACCCCATACCGGAGATACGCAGTATTTT
>-|TRBJ2-2|few|TRBV12-3/TRBV12-4
CASSLYGELFF
TGTGCCAGCAGTTTATACGGGGAGCTGTTTTTT
>-|TRBJ2-4|few|TRBV6-2/TRBV6-3
CASRSRDLAKNIQYF
TGTGCCAGCAGGTCGCGGGACTTAGCCAAAAACATTCAGTACTTC
>TRBD1|TRBJ2-1|-|TRBV27
CASSFGTALGNEQFF
TGTGCCAGCAGTTTCGGGACAGCTTTGGGCAATGAGCAGTTCTTC
>-|TRBJ2-5|-|TRBV3-1
CASSQGQRTIQETQYF
TGTGCCAGCAGCCAAGGTCAACGGACCATCCAAGAGACCCAGTACTTC
>-|TRBJ1-2|-|TRBV2
CASSPLGQRNYGYTF
TGTGCCAGCAGTCCGCTCGGACAGCGAAACTATGGCTACACCTTC
>-|TRBJ2-3|few|TRBV15
CATSSLSTDTQYF
TGTGCCACCAGCAGCTTAAGCACAGATACGCAGTATTTT
>TRBD2|TRBJ2-7|few|TRBV28
CASSLEVAGGPYEQYF
TGTGCCAGCAGTTTAGAGGTAGCGGGAGGGCCGTACGAGCAGTACTTC
>-|TRBJ2-5|-|TRBV20-1
CSARGGHTETQYF
TGCAGTGCTAGGGGGGGACATACAGAGACCCAGTACTTC
>-|TRBJ1-1|-|TRBV11-2
CASSFSQMNTEAFF
TGTGCCAGCAGCTTCTCCCAGATGAACACTGAAGCTTTCTTT
>-|TRBJ2-7|once|TRBV12-3/TRBV12-4
CASSRAGTHSYEQYF
TGTGCCAGCAGTCGAGCCGGGACCCACTCCTACGAGCAGTACTTC
>-|TRBJ2-7|-|TRBV4-2
CASSQDRRLYEQYF
TGTGCCAGCAGCCAAGATCGGCGGCTATACGAGCAGTACTTC
>-|TRBJ2-5|many|TRBV7-2
CASSLGGAAQETQYF
TGTGCCAGCAGCTTAGGAGGGGCAGCTCAAGAGACCCAGTACTTC
>TRBD1|TRBJ2-7|-|TRBV28
CASSDRGQSYEQYF
TGTGCCAGCAGCGACAGGGGGCAGTCCTACGAGCAGTACTTC
>-|TRBJ1-2|few|TRBV28
CASSLWMLPRGGADGYTF
TGTGCCAGCAGTTTATGGATGCTTCCGAGGGGGGGCGCGGATGGCTACACCTTC
>TRBD2|TRBJ2-3|-|TRBV7-2
CASGGLAGADTQYF
TGTGCCAGCGGTGGACTAGCGGGAGCAGATACGCAGTATTTT
>-|TRBJ2-1|-|TRBV3-1
CASSQAGLEQFF
TGTGCCAGCAGCCAAGCCGGACTGGAGCAGTTCTTC
>-|TRBJ1-2|-|TRBV6-2/TRBV6-3
CASSYNYGYTF
TGTGCCAGCAGTTACAACTATGGCTACACCTTC
>TRBD1|TRBJ2-4|-|TRBV3-1
CASRGRGQGNIRYF
TGTGCCAGCAGGGGGCGGGGACAGGGAAACATTCGGTACTTC
>-|TRBJ2-7|-|TRBV15
CATSRVGGRKDWEQYF
TGTGCCACCAGCAGAGTTGGGGGCCGGAAGGATTGGGAGCAGTACTTC
>-|TRBJ2-5|-|TRBV7-9
CASTPRDGLQETQYF
TGTGCCAGCACCCCCAGGGACGGACTCCAAGAGACCCAGTACTTC
>TRBD2|TRBJ2-7|-|TRBV28
CASSLFSAGLPYEQYF
TGTGCCAGCAGCCTATTCTCAGCGGGGCTCCCCTACGAGCAGTACTTC
>TRBD2|TRBJ2-3|few|TRBV3-1
CASSQATSGTTDTQYF
TGTGCCAGCAGCCAGGCTACTAGCGGAACCACAGATACGCAGTATTTT
>-|TRBJ2-3|once|TRBV28
CASSFRITSTDAQYF
TGTGCCAGCAGTTTTAGGATAACTAGCACAGATGCGCAGTATTTT
>-|TRBJ2-7|few|TRBV7-9
CASSLMGPQGEQYF
TGTGCCAGCAGCTTAATGGGACCACAAGGGGAGCAGTACTTC
>-|TRBJ2-1|few|TRBV7-9
CASSLAYGTHNEQFF
TGTGCCAGCAGCTTAGCGTACGGGACACACAATGAGCAGTTCTTC
>-|TRBJ1-2|-|TRBV6-5
CASGPQINYGYTF
TGTGCCAGCGGTCCTCAGATTAACTATGGCTACACCTTC
>-|TRBJ2-7|-|TRBV5-5
CASSPSRPVYEQYF
TGTGCCAGCAGCCCTAGCAGACCGGTCTACGAGCAGTACTTC
>-|TRBJ2-7|-|TRBV6-6
CASSYSDGRGSYEQYF
TGTGCCAGCAGTTACTCAGACGGCCGGGGATCCTACGAGCAGTACTTC
>-|TRBJ1-2|-|TRBV29-1
CRADTYNYGYTF
TGCAGAGCGGACACCTATAACTATGGCTACACCTTC
>-|TRBJ1-4|-|TRBV28
CASRYTQGIEKLFF
TGTGCCAGCAGATACACCCAAGGGATTGAAAAACTGTTTTTT
>TRBD1|TRBJ1-2|few|TRBV29-1
CSAARDREDWGYTF
TGCAGCGCCGCCCGGGACAGGGAGGACTGGGGCTACACCTTC
>-|TRBJ2-7|-|TRBV7-2
CASSRYRAYEQYF
TGTGCCAGCAGCCGCTACAGGGCCTACGAGCAGTACTTC
>-|TRBJ2-3|-|TRBV12-3/TRBV12-4
CASSSLSHTQYF
TGTGCCAGCAGTTCTTTGTCTCATACGCAGTATTTT
>TRBD2|TRBJ2-7|-|TRBV29-1
CSVEGGDYDEQYF
TGCAGCGTTGAAGGGGGGGACTACGACGAGCAGTACTTC
>TRBD2|TRBJ2-7|-|TRBV6-5
CASSYVSTSGTYNEQYF
TGTGCCAGCAGTTACGTGTCGACTAGCGGGACCTACAATGAGCAGTACTTC
>-|TRBJ2-7|-|TRBV3-1
CASSQAAVSYEQYF
TGTGCCAGCAGCCAAGCAGCGGTCTCCTACGAGCAGTACTTC
>-|TRBJ2-4|-|TRBV28
CASTLDGRRGKQYF
TGTGCCAGCACCCTTGACGGTAGGAGGGGGAAGCAGTACTTC
>TRBD2|TRBJ2-5|few|TRBV10-3
CAISESLLAGAAPQETQYF
TGTGCCATCAGTGAGTCATTGTTAGCGGGAGCAGCTCCCCAAGAGACCCAGTACTTC
>-|TRBJ1-1|-|TRBV12-3/TRBV12-4
CASRTPYTEAFF
TGTGCCAGCAGGACACCCTACACTGAAGCTTTCTTT
>TRBD2|TRBJ2-3|few|TRBV20-1
CSAIRAGVSTDTQYF
TGCAGTGCCATAAGAGCGGGAGTATCAACAGATACGCAGTATTTT
>-|TRBJ2-1|few|TRBV4-1
CASSQRQDTRNEQFF
TGCGCCAGCAGCCAGCGTCAGGATACAAGGAATGAGCAGTTCTTC
>-|TRBJ2-7|-|TRBV4-1
CASSGRFPYDEQYF
TGCGCCAGCAGTGGACGTTTCCCTTACGACGAGCAGTACTTC
>-|TRBJ1-1|-|TRBV29-1
CSVHTGPLNTEAFF
TGCAGCGTGCACACAGGGCCCCTGAACACTGAAGCTTTCTTT
>-|TRBJ2-7|few|TRBV3-1
CASSRQSSYEQYF
TGTGCCAGCAGCCGACAGAGCTCCTACGAGCAGTACTTC
>-|TRBJ2-3|-|TRBV5-1
CASSLAGGETDTQYF
TGCGCCAGCAGCTTGGCCGGCGGAGAAACAGATACGCAGTATTTT
>-|TRBJ2-5|few|TRBV15
CATSRDEGVETQYF
TGTGCCACCAGCAGAGATGAGGGAGTTGAGACCCAGTACTTC
>TRBD1|TRBJ2-5|once|TRBV28
CASSSRRGQGRETQYF
TGTGCCAGCAGTTCTAGACGGGGACAGGGGAGGGAGACCCAGTACTTC